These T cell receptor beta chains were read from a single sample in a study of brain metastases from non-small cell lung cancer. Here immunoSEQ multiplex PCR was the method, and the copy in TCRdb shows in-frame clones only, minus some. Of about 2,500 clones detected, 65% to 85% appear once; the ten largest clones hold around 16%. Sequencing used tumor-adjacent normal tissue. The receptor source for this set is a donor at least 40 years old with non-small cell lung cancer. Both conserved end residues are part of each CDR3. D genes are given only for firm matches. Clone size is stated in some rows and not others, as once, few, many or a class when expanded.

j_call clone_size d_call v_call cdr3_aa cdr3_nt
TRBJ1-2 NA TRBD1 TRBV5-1 CASSWEKGTEAPDYGYTF TGCGCCAGCAGCTGGGAAAAGGGGACAGAAGCCCCGGACTATGGCTACACCTTC
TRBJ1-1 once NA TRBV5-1 CASSQEPGTEAFF TGCGCCAGCAGCCAGGAGCCGGGCACTGAAGCTTTCTTT
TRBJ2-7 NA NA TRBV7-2 CASSPSLGGYEQYF TGTGCCAGCAGCCCCTCCCTCGGGGGATACGAGCAGTACTTC
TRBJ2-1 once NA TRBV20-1 CSVSEYNEQFF TGCAGTGTTTCCGAGTACAATGAGCAGTTCTTC
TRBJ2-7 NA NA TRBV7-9 CASSLQGTYEQYF TGTGCCAGCAGCTTACAGGGGACCTACGAGCAGTACTTC
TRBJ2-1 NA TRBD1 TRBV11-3 CASSRRAWDRGYNEQFF TGTGCCAGCAGCCGCAGGGCGTGGGACAGGGGTTACAATGAGCAGTTCTTC
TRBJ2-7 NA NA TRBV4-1 CASSQIKIDRSSSYEQYF TGCGCCAGCAGCCAAATTAAGATCGACCGGAGCAGCTCCTACGAGCAGTACTTC
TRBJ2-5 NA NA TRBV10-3 CAMGDPQETQYF TGTGCCATGGGTGACCCACAAGAGACCCAGTACTTC
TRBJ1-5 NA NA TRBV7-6 CASAGDSNQPQHF TGTGCCAGCGCAGGGGATAGCAATCAGCCCCAGCATTTT
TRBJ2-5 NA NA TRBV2 CASSDQLGKTQYF TGTGCCAGCAGTGACCAACTAGGGAAGACCCAGTACTTC
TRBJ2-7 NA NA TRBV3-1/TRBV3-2 CASSQINSGEQYF TGTGCCAGCAGCCAAATCAACTCGGGGGAGCAGTACTTC
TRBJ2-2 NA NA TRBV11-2 CASSLGRSGELFF TGTGCCAGCAGCTTAGGTAGATCCGGGGAGCTGTTTTTT
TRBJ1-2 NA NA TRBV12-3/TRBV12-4 CASSFGSIYGYTF TGTGCCAGCAGTTTTGGCAGCATCTATGGCTACACCTTC
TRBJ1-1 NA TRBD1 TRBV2 CASSGGTDEAFF TGTGCCAGCAGTGGCGGGACAGATGAAGCTTTCTTT
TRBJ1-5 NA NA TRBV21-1 CASSDRPYSNQPQHF TGTGCCAGCAGCGATCGACCTTATAGCAATCAGCCCCAGCATTTT
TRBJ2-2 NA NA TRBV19 CASSMPTGAKGATGELFF TGTGCCAGTAGTATGCCTACCGGGGCCAAAGGGGCCACCGGGGAGCTGTTTTTT
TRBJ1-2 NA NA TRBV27 CASSSTVSGYTF TGTGCCAGCAGTTCGACAGTTTCTGGCTACACCTTC
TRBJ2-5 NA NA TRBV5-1 CASSSDGLLQETQYF TGCGCCAGCAGCTCCGACGGATTACTTCAAGAGACCCAGTACTTC
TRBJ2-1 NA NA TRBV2 CASSVGNEQFF TGTGCCAGCAGTGTCGGGAATGAGCAGTTCTTC
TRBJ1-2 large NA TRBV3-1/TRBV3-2 CASSQDPTDGPLYGYTF TGTGCCAGCAGCCAAGATCCGACCGACGGGCCTCTCTATGGCTACACCTTC
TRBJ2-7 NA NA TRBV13 CASSLNAVYEQYF TGTGCCAGCAGCTTAAACGCAGTATACGAGCAGTACTTC
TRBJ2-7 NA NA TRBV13 CASSQGGYEQYF TGTGCCAGCAGTCAGGGGGGGTACGAGCAGTACTTC
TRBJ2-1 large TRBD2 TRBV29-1 CSAAFTSGMIDEQFF TGCAGCGCCGCTTTCACTAGCGGGATGATAGATGAGCAGTTCTTC
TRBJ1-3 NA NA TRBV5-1 CASSLDREAGNTIYF TGCGCCAGCAGCTTGGACAGGGAGGCCGGAAACACCATATATTTT
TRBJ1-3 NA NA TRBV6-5 CASSQIGSPRNTIYF TGTGCCAGCAGTCAGATAGGGTCCCCAAGAAACACCATATATTTT
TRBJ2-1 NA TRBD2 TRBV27 CASSLSSSGVLNEQFF TGTGCCAGCAGTTTAAGTTCTAGCGGGGTCCTAAATGAGCAGTTCTTC
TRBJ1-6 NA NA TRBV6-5 CASSSGPYNSPLHF TGTGCCAGCAGTTCGGGCCCCTATAATTCACCCCTCCACTTT
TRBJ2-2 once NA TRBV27 CASSSSHKPGSPNTGELFF TGTGCCAGCAGTTCAAGTCATAAACCAGGGAGCCCGAACACCGGGGAGCTGTTTTTT
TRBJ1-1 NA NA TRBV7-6 CASSADSNTEAFF TGTGCCAGCAGCGCTGACAGTAACACTGAAGCTTTCTTT
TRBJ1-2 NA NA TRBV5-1 CASSHGGGRSYGYTF TGCGCCAGCAGCCATGGTGGGGGGCGCAGCTATGGCTACACCTTC
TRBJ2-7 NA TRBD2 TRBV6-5 CASSSPGLDEQYF TGTGCCAGCAGTTCTCCGGGACTAGACGAGCAGTACTTC
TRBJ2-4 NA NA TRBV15 CATSRGDPEESTYF TGTGCCACCAGCAGAGGGGACCCGGAGGAAAGTACGTACTTC
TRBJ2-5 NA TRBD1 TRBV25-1 CASSAIGQGLQETQYF TGTGCCAGCAGTGCCATAGGACAGGGTCTACAAGAGACCCAGTACTTC
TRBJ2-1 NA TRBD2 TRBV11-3 CASSRIAGGYHNEQFF TGTGCCAGCAGCCGCATAGCGGGAGGGTACCACAATGAGCAGTTCTTC
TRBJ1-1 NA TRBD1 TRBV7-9 CASSPDRGGTEAFF TGTGCCAGCAGCCCTGACAGGGGGGGCACTGAAGCTTTCTTT
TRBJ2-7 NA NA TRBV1 CTSSQILATYEQYF TGCACCAGCAGCCAAATATTGGCCACCTACGAGCAGTACTTC
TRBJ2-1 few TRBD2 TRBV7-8 CASSPGLTRNEQFF TGTGCCAGCAGCCCGGGACTAACGAGGAATGAGCAGTTCTTC
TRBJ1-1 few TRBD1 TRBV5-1 CASSSTGGGAFF TGCGCCAGCAGCTCGACAGGGGGTGGAGCTTTCTTT
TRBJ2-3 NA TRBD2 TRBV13 CASSQRAGAGTDTQYF TGTGCCAGCAGCCAGCGAGCGGGGGCCGGCACAGATACGCAGTATTTT
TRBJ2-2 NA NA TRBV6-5 CAIEPRPGELFF TGTGCCATCGAACCTCGACCCGGGGAGCTGTTTTTT
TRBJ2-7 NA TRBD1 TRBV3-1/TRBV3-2 CASSRLRDSYEQYF TGTGCCAGCAGCCGCCTACGGGACAGCTACGAGCAGTACTTC
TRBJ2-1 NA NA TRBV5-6 CASSLVRGEEQFF TGTGCCAGCAGCTTGGTCAGGGGCGAAGAGCAATTCTTC
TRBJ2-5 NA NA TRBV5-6 CASSSSTGTWGETQYF TGTGCCAGCAGCTCATCAACCGGGACTTGGGGGGAGACCCAGTACTTC
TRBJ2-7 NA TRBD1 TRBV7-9 CASSPGTGMYEQYF TGTGCCAGCAGTCCCGGGACAGGAATGTATGAGCAGTACTTC
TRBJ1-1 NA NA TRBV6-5 CASSSSGNTEAFF TGTGCCAGCAGTTCCTCGGGAAACACTGAAGCTTTCTTT
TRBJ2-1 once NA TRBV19 CASSIPGAGRLNEQFF TGTGCCAGTAGTATCCCCGGGGCCGGGCGGCTCAATGAGCAGTTCTTC
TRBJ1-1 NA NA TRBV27 CASSLSAATPNTEAFF TGTGCCAGCAGTTTATCGGCAGCCACCCCGAACACTGAAGCTTTCTTT
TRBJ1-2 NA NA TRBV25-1 CASSARGMTGQPNYGYTF TGTGCCAGCAGTGCACGGGGCATGACCGGACAGCCAAACTATGGCTACACCTTC
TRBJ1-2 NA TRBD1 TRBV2 CVSSQGAAGYTF TGTGTCAGCAGTCAGGGGGCAGCTGGCTACACCTTC
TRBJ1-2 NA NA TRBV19 CASSTEQTDYAGYTF TGTGCCAGTAGTACCGAGCAGACAGATTATGCGGGCTACACCTTC
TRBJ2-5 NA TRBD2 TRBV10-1 CASSQGLAGEQKYF TGCGCCAGCAGTCAGGGACTAGCGGGGGAACAGAAGTACTTC